This TCR beta chain stems from a study of CD8 T cells in ankylosing spondylitis. The length of the CDR3 is 15 residues. The V gene's germline CDR1 is SNHLY and CDR2 FYNNEI. Deletions cut 7 bases from V and 2 bases from J, with 16 bases between. Making use of molecular barcodes, quantitative 5'-RACE generated TCR beta libraries. TCRdb reprocessed the 5' RACE reads with MiXCR, giving one entry per CDR3 protein. Of just over 350,000 distinct CDR3 sequences in the sample, 20% to 25% are singletons; the top ten hold over 10%. The chain couples TRBV2 to TRBJ2-3; D is unresolved. The sequence came from a male donor with ankylosing spondylitis or in good health (not recorded which). Specimen: blood, either unsorted or a sorted T cell fraction (not recorded which). The CDR3 is CASMHGRIFTDTQYF. CDR3 coding DNA: TGTGCCAGCATGCACGGCAGGATTTTCACAGATACGCAGTATTTT.